These 13 T cell receptor beta chains share one sample of origin, sequenced in a study of T cells in Graves' hyperthyroidism and ophthalmopathy. Template material for amplifying TCR beta CDR3 regions consisted of RNA transcripts. In the first-round RT-PCR of the TCR CDR3, the HTBI primer set was used. MiXCR, run by TCRdb on the multiplex PCR reads, gives a single entry per CDR3 protein. The table has approximately 400,000 distinct CDR3 sequences, approximately 15% seen once. Sequenced material: blood. These receptors all come from a woman aged 55-69 years with Graves' hyperthyroidism.

Many counts were recorded for this clonotype. The rearrangement joins TRBV7-2 to TRBJ2-5, with D unclear. Trimming shortened V by 1 base and J by 7 bases, and 13 bases separated the two germline ends. This CDR3 spans 14 amino acids. CDR1 and CDR2 from the germline V gene are SGHTA and FQGNSA. In DNA, the CDR3 is TGTGCCAGCAGCTTAGGTGTGGCTGGGCGGACCCAGTACTTC. Translating gives CASSLGVAGRTQYF.

Many counts were recorded for this clonotype. V and J are TRBV5-1 and TRBJ1-3; no definite D call. The CDR3 extends over 14 amino acids. Germline V gene sequence: CDR1 SGHRS, CDR2 YFSETQ. V lost 0 bases to trimming and J lost 1 base, with 5 bases between them. CDR3 coding DNA: TGCGCCAGCAGCTTGGGTCAATCTGGAAACACCATATATTTT. As protein: CASSLGQSGNTIYF.

This clonotype has just a few counts. The CDR3 sequence is CSVGTGASPLHF. CDR3 coding DNA: TGCAGCGTGGGGACAGGGGCTTCACCCCTCCACTTT. This chain connects TRBV29-1 to TRBJ1-6, with 10 bases identical to TRBD1. CDR1 is SQVTM and CDR2 is ANQGSEA in the germline V gene. The V segment lost 6 bases and the J segment 9 bases; nucleotides outside the gene matches: 2. The CDR3 contains 12 residues.

This clonotype occurred many times. The chain couples TRBV6-1 to TRBJ2-1; 10 bases map to TRBD1. The CDR3 totals 15 residues. After removal of 6 bases from V and 3 bases from J, the junction contained 5 bases not matched to a gene. Germline V lookup: CDR1 MNHNS, CDR2 SASEGT. Here the CDR3 reads CASRRQGANYNEQFF. CDR3 DNA sequence: TGTGCCAGCAGACGACAGGGGGCCAACTACAATGAGCAGTTCTTC.

The rearrangement links TRBV5-4 to TRBJ1-2, with 9 bases matching TRBD1. V was pared by 4 bases and J by 5 bases, with 9 bases of the junction left unmatched. This CDR3 has 15 amino acids. The V gene's germline CDR1 is SGHNT and CDR2 YYREEE (reference sequence). The CDR3 here is CASSPRQGGPYGYTF. The CDR3 nucleotides read TGTGCCAGCAGCCCTCGACAGGGGGGTCCGTATGGCTACACCTTC.

This clonotype was seen only a few times. The chain joins TRBV3-1 to TRBJ2-7, with 7 bases identical to TRBD2. Germline CDR1 is LGHDT and CDR2 is YNNKEL (reference sequence). This CDR3 is built from 14 residues. The V and J ends lost 1 base and 7 bases, in that order; junction bases with no gene match: 7. The CDR3 coding sequence is TGTGCCAGCAGCCAAGTTTTGGGGGGGGGGGAGCAGTACTTC. Its translation: CASSQVLGGGEQYF.

This clonotype was observed at least ten times. The chain has TRBV7-8 and TRBJ2-2, with no clear D. The germline V and J ends were trimmed by 2 bases and 6 bases, with 10 bases remaining between them. The CDR3 sequence is 14 residues long. The germline gives CDR1 SGHVS, CDR2 FQNEAQ. The DNA of the CDR3 is TGTGCCAGCAGCTTAAGTCTTGGGCCCGGGGAGCTGTTTTTT. It is translated as CASSLSLGPGELFF. Full variable domain (remainder filled in from reference TRBV7-8 and TRBJ2-2): GAGVSQSPRYKVAKRGQDVALRCDPISGHVSLFWYQQALGQGPEFLTYFQNEAQLDKSGLPSDRFFAERPEGSVSTLKIQRTQQEDSAVYLCASSLSLGPGELFFGEGSRLTVL.

This clonotype showed up many times. The chain couples TRBV5-1 to TRBJ2-1, with 11 nucleotides matching TRBD1. Unmatched junction bases numbered 8, after V lost 5 bases and J lost 10 bases. The CDR3 has 14 residues. Germline-derived CDR1 and CDR2 are SGHRS and YFSETQ. In DNA, the CDR3 is TGCGCCAGCAGGGCCGGGACAGGGGGAGGCGAGCAGTTCTTC. It specifies CASRAGTGGGEQFF.

This clonotype appeared many times. The chain couples TRBV24-1 to TRBJ2-3, with D unclear. V lost 4 bases and J 5 bases, leaving 3 bases between the germline ends. This CDR3 has 11 residues. From germline, CDR1 is KGHDR and CDR2 SFDVKD. CDR3 sequence (DNA): TGTGCCACCAGTGACTTAGATACGCAGTATTTT. Its translation: CATSDLDTQYF.

This clonotype was seen repeatedly, ten times or more. The J gene is TRBJ2-7, the V gene TRBV29-1; 7 bases align to TRBD2. CDR3 length equals 13 residues. Germline-derived CDR1 and CDR2 are SQVTM and ANQGSEA. Unmatched junction bases numbered 4, after V lost 3 bases and J lost 2 bases. CDR3 nucleotides: TGCAGCGTTGAGGCGGGGGAAACCTACGAGCAGTACTTC. Amino acid sequence: CSVEAGETYEQYF.

Regarding this clonotype: Possible read error: a much larger clone is one base away. V gene TRBV4-1 combines with J gene TRBJ2-3; D remains unclear. The germline CDR1 and CDR2 sequences are MGHRA and YSYEKL. Trimming removed 0 bases from V and 3 bases from J, with 7 bases in between. The CDR3 is 14 residues long. The CDR3 loop is CASSQETRTDTQYF. CDR3 sequence (DNA): TGCGCCAGCAGCCAAGAAACCAGAACAGATACGCAGTATTTT.

This clonotype has a count of ten or more. This chain joins TRBV6-1 and TRBJ1-1; 8 nucleotides match TRBD1. V lost 3 bases to trimming and J lost 2 bases; unmatched junction nucleotides: 2. The CDR3 runs 14 residues. CDR1 is MNHNS, CDR2 SASEGT, per germline. The CDR3, as DNA: TGTGCCAGCAGTGATGGACAGGGAAACACTGAAGCTTTCTTT. This codes for CASSDGQGNTEAFF.

Here the CDR3 reads CASSFGPVSNQPQHF. As DNA, the CDR3 is TGCGCCAGCAGCTTCGGTCCTGTGAGCAATCAGCCCCAGCATTTT. V is TRBV5-1 and J is TRBJ1-5; D not resolved. Trimming cost V 2 bases and J 1 base, with 10 bases left between them. CDR1 and CDR2 (germline): SGHRS, YFSETQ. The CDR3 runs to 15 residues.